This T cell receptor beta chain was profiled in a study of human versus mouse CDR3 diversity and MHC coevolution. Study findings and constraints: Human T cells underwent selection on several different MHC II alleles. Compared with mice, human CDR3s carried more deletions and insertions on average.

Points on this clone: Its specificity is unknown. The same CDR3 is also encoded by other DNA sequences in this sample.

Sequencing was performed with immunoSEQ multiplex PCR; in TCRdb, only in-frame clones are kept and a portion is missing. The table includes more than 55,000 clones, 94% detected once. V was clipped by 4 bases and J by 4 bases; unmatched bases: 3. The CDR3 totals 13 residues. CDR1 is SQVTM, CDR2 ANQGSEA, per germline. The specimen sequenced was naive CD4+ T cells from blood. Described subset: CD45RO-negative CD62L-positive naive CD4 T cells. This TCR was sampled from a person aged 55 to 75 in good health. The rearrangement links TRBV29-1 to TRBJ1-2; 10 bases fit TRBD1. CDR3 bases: TGCAGCGTTGTCCGGACAGGGGGCTATGGCTACACCTTC. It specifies CSVVRTGGYGYTF.